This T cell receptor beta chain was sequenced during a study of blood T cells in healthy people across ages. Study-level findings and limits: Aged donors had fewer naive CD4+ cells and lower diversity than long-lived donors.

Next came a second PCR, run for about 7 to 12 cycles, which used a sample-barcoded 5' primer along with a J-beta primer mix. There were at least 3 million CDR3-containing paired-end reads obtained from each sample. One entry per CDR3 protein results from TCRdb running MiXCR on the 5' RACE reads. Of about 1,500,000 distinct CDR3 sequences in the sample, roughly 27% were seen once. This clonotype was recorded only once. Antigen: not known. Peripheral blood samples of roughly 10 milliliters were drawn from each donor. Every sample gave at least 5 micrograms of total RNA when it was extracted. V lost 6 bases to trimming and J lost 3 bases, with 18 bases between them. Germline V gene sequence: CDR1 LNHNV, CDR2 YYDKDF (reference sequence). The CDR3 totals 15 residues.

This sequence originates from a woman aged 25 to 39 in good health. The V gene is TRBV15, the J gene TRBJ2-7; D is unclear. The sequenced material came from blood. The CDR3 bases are TGTGCCACCAGATACAAGTACCAGGCGAACTACGAGCAGTACTTC. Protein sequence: CATRYKYQANYEQYF.